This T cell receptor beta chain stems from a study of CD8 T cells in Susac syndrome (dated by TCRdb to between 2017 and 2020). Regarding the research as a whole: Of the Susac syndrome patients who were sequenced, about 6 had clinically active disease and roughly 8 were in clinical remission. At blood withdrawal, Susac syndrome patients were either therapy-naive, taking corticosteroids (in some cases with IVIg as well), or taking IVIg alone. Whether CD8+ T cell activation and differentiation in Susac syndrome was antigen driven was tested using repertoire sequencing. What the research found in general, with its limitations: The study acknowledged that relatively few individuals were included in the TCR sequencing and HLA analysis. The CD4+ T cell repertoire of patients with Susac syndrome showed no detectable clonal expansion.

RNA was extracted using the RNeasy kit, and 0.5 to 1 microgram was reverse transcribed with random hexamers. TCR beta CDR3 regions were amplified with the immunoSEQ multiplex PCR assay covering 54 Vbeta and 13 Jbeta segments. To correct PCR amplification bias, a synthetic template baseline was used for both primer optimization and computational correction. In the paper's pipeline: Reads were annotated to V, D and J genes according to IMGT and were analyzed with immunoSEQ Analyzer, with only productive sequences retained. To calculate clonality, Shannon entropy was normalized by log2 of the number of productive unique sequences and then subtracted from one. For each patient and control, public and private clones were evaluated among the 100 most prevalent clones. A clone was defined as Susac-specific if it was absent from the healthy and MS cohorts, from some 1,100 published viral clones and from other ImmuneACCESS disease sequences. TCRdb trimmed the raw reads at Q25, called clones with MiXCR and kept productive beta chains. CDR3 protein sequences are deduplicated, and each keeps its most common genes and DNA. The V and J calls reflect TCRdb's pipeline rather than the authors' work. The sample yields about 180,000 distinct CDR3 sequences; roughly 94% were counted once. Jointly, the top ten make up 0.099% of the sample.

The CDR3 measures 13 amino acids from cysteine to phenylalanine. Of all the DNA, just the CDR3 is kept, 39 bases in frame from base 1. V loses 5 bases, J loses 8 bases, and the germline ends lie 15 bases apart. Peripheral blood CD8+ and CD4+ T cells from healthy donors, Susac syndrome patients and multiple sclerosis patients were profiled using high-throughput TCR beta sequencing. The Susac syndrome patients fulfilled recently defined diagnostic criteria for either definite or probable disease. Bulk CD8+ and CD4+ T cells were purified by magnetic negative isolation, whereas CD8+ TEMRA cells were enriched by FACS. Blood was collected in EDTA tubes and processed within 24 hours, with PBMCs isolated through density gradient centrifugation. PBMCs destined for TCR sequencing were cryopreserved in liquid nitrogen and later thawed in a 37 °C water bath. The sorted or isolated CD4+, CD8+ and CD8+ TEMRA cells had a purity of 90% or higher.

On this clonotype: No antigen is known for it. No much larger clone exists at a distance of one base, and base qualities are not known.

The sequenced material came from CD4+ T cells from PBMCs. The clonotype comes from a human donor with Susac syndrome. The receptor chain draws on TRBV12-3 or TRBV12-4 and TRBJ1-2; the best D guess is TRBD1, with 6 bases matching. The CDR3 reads CASSHRVSEGYTF. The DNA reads TGTGCCAGCAGTCACAGGGTATCGGAAGGCTACACCTTC.